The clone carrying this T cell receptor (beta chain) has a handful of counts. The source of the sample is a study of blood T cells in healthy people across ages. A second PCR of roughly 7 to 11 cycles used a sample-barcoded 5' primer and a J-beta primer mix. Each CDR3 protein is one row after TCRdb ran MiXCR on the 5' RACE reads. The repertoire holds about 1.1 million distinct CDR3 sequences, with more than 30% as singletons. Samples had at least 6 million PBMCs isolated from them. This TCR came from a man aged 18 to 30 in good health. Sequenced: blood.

CDR3 bases: TGTGCCAGCAGCTTAGGAGTGGGGCACACAGATACGCAGTATTTT. Its translation is CASSLGVGHTDTQYF. The rearrangement links TRBV5-6 to TRBJ2-3, with D possibly TRBD1 on 5 matching bases. Germline lookup yields CDR1 SGHDT and CDR2 YYEEEE. The CDR3 length is 15 residues. With 2 bases removed from V and 2 bases from J, the gap between germline ends came to 12 bases.